The sequence of this T cell receptor (beta chain) was determined in a study of pediatric ulcerative colitis. Notes on this clone: Antigen specificity is unknown.

Points from the study as a whole: Blood samples from a couple of patients yielded substantially fewer templates and were excluded from blood-rectal overlap analysis. This repertoire reflects total lymphocytes rather than subpopulations like regulatory T cells. Rectal repertoires separated controls, mild-moderate and acute severe colitis.

One to two pinch biopsies were taken from the rectum during colonoscopy. This CDR3 is 13 amino acids long. Germline V CDR1 and CDR2: LNHDA, SQIVND (reference sequence). The V end was cut by 2 bases, the J end by 7 bases, with 9 bases between. Using immunoSEQ multiplex PCR, the repertoire was profiled, and TCRdb retains in-frame clones only, with some absent. The data show approximately 40,000 clones, roughly 70% seen once. The rearrangement uses TRBV19 and TRBJ1-5, with D unresolved. Sequenced sample: gut tissue. This clonotype was obtained from a boy between 5 and 17 years old with severe ulcerative colitis. CDR3 sequence reads: CASSITVLQPQHF. Written as DNA, the CDR3 is TGTGCCAGTAGTATAACGGTTTTACAGCCCCAGCATTTT.